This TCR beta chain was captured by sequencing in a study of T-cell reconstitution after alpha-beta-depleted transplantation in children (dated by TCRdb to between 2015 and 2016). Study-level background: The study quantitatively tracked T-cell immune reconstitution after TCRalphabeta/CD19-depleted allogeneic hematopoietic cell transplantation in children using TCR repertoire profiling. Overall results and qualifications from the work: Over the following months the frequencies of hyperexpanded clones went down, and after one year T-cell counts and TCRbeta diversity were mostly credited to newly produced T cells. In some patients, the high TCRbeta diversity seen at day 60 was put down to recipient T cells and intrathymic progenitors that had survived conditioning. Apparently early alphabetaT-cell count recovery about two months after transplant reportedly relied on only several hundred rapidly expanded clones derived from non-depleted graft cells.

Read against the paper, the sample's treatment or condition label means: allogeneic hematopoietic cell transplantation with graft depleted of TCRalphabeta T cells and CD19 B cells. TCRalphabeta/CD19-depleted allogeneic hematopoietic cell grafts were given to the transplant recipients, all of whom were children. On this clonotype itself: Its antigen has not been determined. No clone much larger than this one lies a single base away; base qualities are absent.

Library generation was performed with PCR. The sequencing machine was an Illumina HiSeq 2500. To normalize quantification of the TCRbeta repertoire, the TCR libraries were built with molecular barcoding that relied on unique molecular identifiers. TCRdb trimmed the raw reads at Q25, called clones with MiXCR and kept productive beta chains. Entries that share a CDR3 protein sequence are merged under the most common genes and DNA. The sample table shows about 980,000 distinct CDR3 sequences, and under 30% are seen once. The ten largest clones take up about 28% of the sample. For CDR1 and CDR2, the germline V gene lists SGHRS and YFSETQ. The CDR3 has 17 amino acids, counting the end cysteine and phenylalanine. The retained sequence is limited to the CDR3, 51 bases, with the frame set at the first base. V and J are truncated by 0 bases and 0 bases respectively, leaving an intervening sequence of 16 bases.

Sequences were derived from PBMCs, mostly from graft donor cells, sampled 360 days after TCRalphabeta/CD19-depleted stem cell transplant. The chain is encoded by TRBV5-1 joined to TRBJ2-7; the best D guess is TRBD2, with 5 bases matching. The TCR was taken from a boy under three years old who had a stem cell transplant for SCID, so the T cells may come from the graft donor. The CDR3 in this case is CASSLGGSFRNSYEQYF. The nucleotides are TGCGCCAGCAGCTTGGGAGGGAGTTTCAGAAACTCCTACGAGCAGTACTTC.